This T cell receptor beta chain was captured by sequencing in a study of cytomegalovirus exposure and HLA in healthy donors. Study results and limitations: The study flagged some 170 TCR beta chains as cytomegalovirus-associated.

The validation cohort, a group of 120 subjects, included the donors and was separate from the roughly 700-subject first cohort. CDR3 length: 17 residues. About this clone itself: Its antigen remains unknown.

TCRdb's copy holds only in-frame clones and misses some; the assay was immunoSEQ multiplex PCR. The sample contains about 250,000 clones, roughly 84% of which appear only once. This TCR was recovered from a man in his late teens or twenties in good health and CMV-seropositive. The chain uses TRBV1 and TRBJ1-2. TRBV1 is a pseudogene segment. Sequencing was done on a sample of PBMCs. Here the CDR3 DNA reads TGCACCAGCAGCCAAGATAGGCGCGGGAGGCTTAACTATGGCTACACCTTC. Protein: CTSSQDRRGRLNYGYTF.